This TCR beta chain was observed in a study of blood T cells in healthy people across ages. The germline V and J ends were trimmed by 4 bases and 4 bases, with 22 bases remaining between them. The V gene's germline CDR1 is SEHNR and CDR2 FQNEAQ (reference sequence). This CDR3 comprises 17 residues. This clonotype was observed a handful of times. Antigen: not known. A sample-barcoded 5' primer and a J-beta primer mix were used in a second PCR of roughly 6 to 12 cycles. Researchers report that each sample yielded at least 2.5 million CDR3-containing paired-end reads. TCRdb independently ran MiXCR on the 5' RACE reads; one entry per CDR3 protein. The table records 650,000 to 800,000 distinct CDR3 sequences, roughly 44% of them present only once. Findings and limits, study-wide: In these data, TCR beta diversity tracked strongly with naive T cell percentage.

V and J are TRBV7-9 and TRBJ2-5; weak D call: TRBD2 (6 bases). The receptor comes from a man aged 55 to 70 in good health. The sample taken for sequencing was blood. CDR3: CASSSAGSPGVGETQYF. The CDR3 DNA reads TGTGCCAGCAGCTCGGCGGGAAGTCCGGGGGTCGGAGAGACCCAGTACTTC.